Below, 28 T cell receptor beta chains from the same sample are listed, as sequenced in a study of naive and memory T cell subsets. Study outcomes and limitations: A few larger clonotypes appeared in naive repertoires, especially CD8, possibly memory cells re-expressing CD45RA.

Which antigens these TCRs recognize remains unknown. Two oligonucleotides, mixed equimolar, formed the beta constant-region primer covering TRBC1 and TRBC2. Four rounds of PCR amplified the ligated cDNA using nested alpha and beta constant-region primers plus SP2. In TCRdb, the UMI-ligation and nested PCR reads were re-called with MiXCR into one record per CDR3 protein. In the table there are more than 95,000 distinct CDR3 sequences, around 13% of which are singletons. Sample: naive CD8+ T cells from blood. The origin of the receptors is a human donor in good health.

This clonotype was recorded at least ten times. The rearrangement uses TRBV5-4 and TRBJ1-1; D call uncertain. Trimming cost V 2 bases and J 0 bases, with 11 bases left between them. The CDR3 covers 15 residues. The germline V gene has CDR1 SGHNT and CDR2 YYREEE (reference sequence). The DNA of the CDR3 is TGTGCCAGCAGCTTTTATGAGGGATTGAACACTGAAGCTTTCTTT. Its protein product is CASSFYEGLNTEAFF.

This clonotype was picked up many times. This rearrangement joins TRBV20-1 to TRBJ2-7, with TRBD1 matching 9 bases. J lost 3 bases, V lost 3 bases, and 3 bases had no gene match. Germline V gene data show CDR1 as DFQATT and CDR2 as SNEGSKA (reference sequence). The CDR3 sequence is 13 residues long. The CDR3 region is CSARGDRDYEQYF. The CDR3 nucleotides read TGCAGTGCTAGGGGGGACAGGGACTACGAGCAGTACTTC.

This clonotype has more than one count but fewer than ten. The chain's CDR3 is CASSQASGTSYEQYF. DNA of the CDR3: TGTGCCAGCAGCCAAGCTAGCGGGACTTCCTACGAGCAGTACTTC. The V and J genes are TRBV4-2 and TRBJ2-7; 9 bases align to TRBD2. The CDR3 runs to 15 residues. After removal of 1 base from V and 1 base from J, the junction contained 2 bases not matched to a gene. Per germline, CDR1 LGHNA and CDR2 YNFKEQ.

This clonotype showed up just a few times. The chain has TRBV12-3 or TRBV12-4 and TRBJ1-2; 8 bases agree with TRBD1. V lost 4 bases, J lost 5 bases, and 15 bases stayed unmatched. The CDR3 sequence is 17 residues long. In nucleotides, the CDR3 is TGTGCCAGCAGTTCAGAGGACAGGGATCTGCTCTGGTATGGCTACACCTTC. This encodes CASSSEDRDLLWYGYTF.

This clonotype turned up a few times. At one boundary the junction diverges from the germline segment, which might be a read error. CDR3 DNA sequence: TGTGCCAGCAGCCAAGATCTTCTGGGACAGGCCCTCTTC. Its protein product is CASSQDLLGQALF. The genes are TRBV14 and TRBJ1-2; TRBD1 matches at 8 bases. The CDR3 sequence is 13 residues long. Per germline, CDR1 SGHDN and CDR2 FVKESK.

This clonotype was seen only a few times. In DNA form, the CDR3 reads TGCAGTGCTAGAGATTTTCCAGAAGACTACGAGCAGTACTTC. Translated, it gives CSARDFPEDYEQYF. V gene TRBV20-1 combines with J gene TRBJ2-7; unclear D gene. Trimming pared 0 bases from V and 3 bases from J, leaving 12 bases between. Germline lookup yields CDR1 DFQATT and CDR2 SNEGSKA (reference sequence). The CDR3 is 14 residues long.

This clonotype was seen only a few times. This chain joins TRBV30 and TRBJ1-1, with D unclear. The V gene lost 3 bases and the J gene lost 1 base, with 9 bases spanning the gap. CDR3 length equals 13 residues. Looked up from germline, CDR1 is GTSNPN and CDR2 is SVGIG (reference sequence). The CDR3 DNA reads TGTGCCTGGAGATCTAGTGGGAACACTGAAGCTTTCTTT. Amino acid sequence: CAWRSSGNTEAFF. The full variable domain, its missing parts supplied by reference TRBV30 and TRBJ1-1, is SQTIHQWPATLVQPVGSPLSLECTVEGTSNPNLYWYRQAAGRGLQLLFYSVGIGQISSEVPQNLSASRPQDRQFILSSKKLLLSDSGFYLCAWRSSGNTEAFFGQGTRLTVV.

In its sample, this clonotype was seen a few times. V usage is TRBV4-2 and J usage is TRBJ2-1; D ambiguous. Looked up from germline, CDR1 is LGHNA and CDR2 is YNFKEQ. Trimming took 0 bases from V and 4 from J, leaving 13 bases between them. The CDR3 runs to 16 residues. CDR3 amino acids: CASSQEKANLYNEQFF. Written as DNA, the CDR3 is TGTGCCAGCAGCCAAGAGAAGGCAAACCTTTACAATGAGCAGTTCTTC.

The chain couples TRBV6-5 to TRBJ2-5; D gene ambiguous. Between the trimmed V and J ends, which lost 0 bases and 4 bases, there was a span of 9 bases. The germline gives CDR1 MNHEY, CDR2 SVGAGI. The CDR3 has 14 amino acids. The CDR3 DNA sequence: TGTGCCAGCAGTTACTCTTCAATTGGAGAGACCCAGTACTTC. Amino acids: CASSYSSIGETQYF.

This rearrangement joins TRBV4-3 to TRBJ2-1; D gene uncertain. Trimming pared 1 base from V and 11 bases from J, leaving 15 bases between. CDR3 length: 14 amino acids. Germline V gene sequence: CDR1 LGHNA, CDR2 YSLEER. Written as DNA, the CDR3 is TGCGCCAGCAGCCAAGGTTCGGTGATGGTTAAGCAGTTCTTC. Its protein is CASSQGSVMVKQFF.

J is TRBJ2-7 and V is TRBV5-4; 7 positions match TRBD1. V lost 4 bases to trimming and J lost 2 bases; unmatched junction nucleotides: 9. The germline V gene encodes CDR1 SGHNT and CDR2 YYREEE (reference sequence). This CDR3 contains 15 residues. The CDR3 nucleotides are TGTGCCAGCAGCCCAAACCGGGACAGACCCTACGAGCAGTACTTC. This encodes CASSPNRDRPYEQYF. Drawing the rest from reference TRBV5-4 and TRBJ2-7, the complete variable domain is ETGVTQSPTHLIKTRGQQVTLRCSSQSGHNTVSWYQQALGQGPQFIFQYYREEENGRGNFPPRFSGLQFPNYSSELNVNALELDDSALYLCASSPNRDRPYEQYFGPGTRLTVT.

This chain uses TRBV27 with TRBJ2-1; 12 bases align to TRBD2. The V gene end was trimmed by 8 bases and the J gene end by 3 bases; junction bases not matched to a gene: 2. CDR3 length: 14 residues. The V gene's germline CDR1 is MNHEY and CDR2 SMNVEV (reference sequence). The CDR3 sequence is CASGLAGSYNEQFF. In DNA form, the CDR3 reads TGTGCCAGCGGACTAGCGGGGAGCTACAATGAGCAGTTCTTC.

The chain has TRBV11-1 and TRBJ2-7; D remains ambiguous. From germline, CDR1 is SGHAT and CDR2 FQDESV (reference sequence). Trimming removed 6 bases at V and 5 bases at J, with 14 bases between. CDR3 size: 13 residues. CDR3 DNA sequence: TGTGCCAGCAGGCCTCTCAATGTTGACGAGCAGTACTTC. Translated, it gives CASRPLNVDEQYF. The complete variable domain, with remaining parts taken from reference TRBV11-1 and TRBJ2-7, reads EAEVAQSPRYKITEKSQAVAFWCDPISGHATLYWYRQILGQGPELLVQFQDESVVDDSQLPKDRFSAERLKGVDSTLKIQPAELGDSAMYLCASRPLNVDEQYFGPGTRLTVT.

This sequence joins TRBV6-6 and TRBJ2-6; TRBD1 might be the D (6 bases). Trimming took 2 bases from V and 2 from J, leaving 7 bases between them. This CDR3 is built from 15 residues. In germline, CDR1 is MNHNY, CDR2 SVGAGI (reference sequence). CDR3 amino acids: CASSYDRPGANVLTF. Here the CDR3 DNA reads TGTGCCAGCAGTTACGACAGGCCTGGGGCCAACGTCCTGACTTTC.

This clonotype was recorded a few times. The chain combines TRBV20-1 with TRBJ2-3; the match to TRBD2 covers 9 bases. Germline V gene data show CDR1 as DFQATT and CDR2 as SNEGSKA (reference sequence). The junction had 1 base not matched to a gene; V was cut back by 1 base and J by 5 bases. CDR3 length equals 13 residues. The CDR3 DNA follows: TGCAGTGCTAGAGCTAGCGGGAAAGATACGCAGTATTTT. Translating gives CSARASGKDTQYF.

This clonotype was counted many times. The chain carries TRBV18 and TRBJ2-7, with 9 nucleotides matching TRBD1. Germline CDR1 and CDR2: KGHSH and LQKENI. This CDR3 is 19 amino acids long. V gave up 2 bases and J gave up 1 base; unmatched junction bases: 15. The CDR3 here is CASSPRSPGQGLRSYEQYF. The CDR3 region has the DNA TGTGCCAGCTCACCAAGATCACCGGGACAGGGTTTGAGGTCCTACGAGCAGTACTTC.

V and J are TRBV27 and TRBJ2-5, with TRBD1 matching 9 bases. V shed 8 bases and J 2 bases; nucleotides not matched to a gene: 6. This CDR3 contains 14 residues. The germline V gene has CDR1 MNHEY and CDR2 SMNVEV (reference sequence). The CDR3 here is CASQAGTGQETQYF. CDR3 bases: TGTGCCAGCCAAGCCGGGACAGGGCAAGAGACCCAGTACTTC.

V usage is TRBV12-3 or TRBV12-4 and J usage is TRBJ2-7, with D unresolved. Trimming pared 3 bases from V and 6 bases from J, leaving 15 bases between. CDR3 length equals 14 residues. The DNA of the CDR3 is TGTGCCAGCAGTTTGCGGCCAGGACCTGTCGAGCAGTACTTC. This translates into CASSLRPGPVEQYF.

As DNA, the CDR3 is TGTGCCAGCTGCGGGGGGGATGCAGGAGCCACTGAAGCTTTCTTT. Translated, it gives CASCGGDAGATEAFF. This chain joins TRBV27 and TRBJ1-1; D is perhaps TRBD1 (5 bases). This CDR3 spans 15 amino acids. Germline assignment: CDR1 MNHEY and CDR2 SMNVEV (reference sequence). Trimming removed 8 bases from V and 4 bases from J, with 20 bases in between.

V usage is TRBV3-1 and J usage is TRBJ2-5; unclear D gene. Germline values: CDR1 LGHDT, CDR2 YNNKEL (reference sequence). The CDR3 extends over 14 amino acids. Trimming took off 1 base at V and 5 bases at J, with 11 bases between the two ends. CDR3 sequence reads: CASSQVGVQETQYF. The CDR3 region has the DNA TGTGCCAGCAGCCAAGTTGGGGTTCAGGAGACCCAGTACTTC.

This clonotype has only a few counts. The genes are TRBV12-3 or TRBV12-4 and TRBJ2-5; 10 positions match TRBD1. Trimming took 6 bases from V and 5 from J; bases not matched to a gene: 9. This CDR3 has 15 amino acids. CDR3 protein: CASRTGQGEWETQYF. As DNA, the CDR3 is TGTGCCAGCAGAACCGGACAGGGGGAGTGGGAGACCCAGTACTTC.

V usage is TRBV4-3 and J usage is TRBJ1-2, with TRBD1 as a possible D gene (5 bases). V shed 0 bases and J shed 7 bases, with 12 bases lying between them. The CDR3 is 14 residues long. CDR1 is LGHNA and CDR2 is YSLEER in the germline V gene. CDR3 sequence (DNA): TGCGCCAGCAGCCAAGATTGGTCGGGGGTTGGCTACACCTTC. It translates to CASSQDWSGVGYTF.

The V gene is TRBV9, the J gene TRBJ2-1; 11 bases agree with TRBD1. Germline assignment: CDR1 SGDLS and CDR2 YYNGEE. There are 15 residues in the CDR3. J was trimmed by 8 bases and V by 0 bases; bases with no gene match: 4. The CDR3 coding sequence is TGTGCCAGCAGCGTAGCGGACAGGGGGCGGGATGAGCAGTTCTTC. Its protein product is CASSVADRGRDEQFF.

This clonotype was recorded a few times. The chain is built from TRBV12-5 and TRBJ2-1; 12 bases map to TRBD1. The CDR3 has 14 amino acids. V was clipped by 6 bases and J by 8 bases; unmatched bases: 5. Germline V gene data show CDR1 as LGHNT and CDR2 as FRNRAP. CDR3 loop: CASGPGTGGDEQFF. For the CDR3, the DNA is TGTGCTAGTGGGCCCGGGACAGGGGGCGATGAGCAGTTCTTC. The variable domain in full, with the rest retrieved from reference TRBV12-5 and TRBJ2-1, is DARVTQTPRHKVTEMGQEVTMRCQPILGHNTVFWYRQTMMQGLELLAYFRNRAPLDDSGMPKDRFSAEMPDATLATLKIQPSEPRDSAVYFCASGPGTGGDEQFFGPGTRLTVL.

This clonotype was observed a few times. The V gene is TRBV12-3 or TRBV12-4, the J gene TRBJ2-1; 8 bases line up with TRBD2. V lost 6 bases, J lost 7 bases, and 20 bases stayed unmatched. The CDR3 extends over 18 amino acids. Here the CDR3 reads CASSHGPGSSGRVNEQFF. The CDR3 DNA follows: TGTGCCAGCAGCCACGGGCCTGGTTCCAGCGGGAGAGTGAATGAGCAGTTCTTC.

This clonotype was counted a few times. The CDR3 spells CASSFPGVGTDTQYF. In DNA, the CDR3 is TGTGCCAGCAGTTTCCCAGGGGTCGGCACAGATACGCAGTATTTT. V usage is TRBV27 and J usage is TRBJ2-3; maybe TRBD1 (6 bases). The length of the CDR3 is 15 residues. CDR1 is MNHEY, CDR2 SMNVEV, per germline (reference sequence). Deletions cut 3 bases from V and 1 base from J, with 11 bases between.

This chain connects TRBV29-1 to TRBJ2-1, with 10 bases aligning to TRBD2. The CDR3 sequence is 13 residues long. Germline CDR1 and CDR2: SQVTM and ANQGSEA. The ends lost 5 bases at V and 7 bases at J; junction bases unmatched: 5. The CDR3 here is CSVRSGGVNEQFF. In nucleotides, the CDR3 is TGCAGCGTTCGGAGCGGGGGGGTTAATGAGCAGTTCTTC.

The rearrangement uses TRBV11-2 and TRBJ1-6; D call uncertain. The ends were cut back, 0 bases at V and 7 bases at J, with 13 bases in the middle. There are 16 residues in the CDR3. CDR1 is SGHAT and CDR2 is FQNNGV in the germline V gene. CDR3 residues: CASSLDQESSNSPLHF. The CDR3 bases are TGTGCCAGCAGCTTAGATCAGGAGAGTTCAAATTCACCCCTCCACTTT.